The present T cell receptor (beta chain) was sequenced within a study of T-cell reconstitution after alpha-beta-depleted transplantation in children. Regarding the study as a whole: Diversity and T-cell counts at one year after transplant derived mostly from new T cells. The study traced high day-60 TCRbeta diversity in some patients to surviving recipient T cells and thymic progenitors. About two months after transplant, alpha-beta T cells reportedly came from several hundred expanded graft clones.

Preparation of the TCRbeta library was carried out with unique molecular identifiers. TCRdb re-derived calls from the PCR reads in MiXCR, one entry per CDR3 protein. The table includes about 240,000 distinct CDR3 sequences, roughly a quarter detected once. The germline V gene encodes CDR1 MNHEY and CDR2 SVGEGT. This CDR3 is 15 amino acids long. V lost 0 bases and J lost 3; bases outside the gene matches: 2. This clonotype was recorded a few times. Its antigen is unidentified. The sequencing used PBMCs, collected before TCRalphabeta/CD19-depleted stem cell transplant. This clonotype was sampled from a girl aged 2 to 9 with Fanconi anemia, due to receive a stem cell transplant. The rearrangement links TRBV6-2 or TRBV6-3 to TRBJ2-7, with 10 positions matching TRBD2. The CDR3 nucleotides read TGTGCCAGCAGTTACTCGGCTAGCGGGAGCTACGAGCAGTACTTC. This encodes CASSYSASGSYEQYF.